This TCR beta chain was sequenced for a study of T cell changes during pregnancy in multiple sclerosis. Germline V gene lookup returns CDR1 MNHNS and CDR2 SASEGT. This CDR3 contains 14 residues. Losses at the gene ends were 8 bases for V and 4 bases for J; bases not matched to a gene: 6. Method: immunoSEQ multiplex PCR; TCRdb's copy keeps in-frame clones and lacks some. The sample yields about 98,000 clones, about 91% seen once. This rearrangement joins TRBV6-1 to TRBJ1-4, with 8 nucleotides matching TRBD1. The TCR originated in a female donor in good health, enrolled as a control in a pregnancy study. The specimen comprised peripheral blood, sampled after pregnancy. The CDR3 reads CASATGQDNEKLFF. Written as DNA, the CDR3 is TGTGCCAGCGCAACGGGACAGGATAATGAAAAACTGTTTTTT.